This TCR beta chain was identified during a study of T cell changes during pregnancy in multiple sclerosis. The V end lost 6 bases, the J end lost 5 bases, and 16 bases lay between the germline ends. CDR1 is SQVTM and CDR2 is ANQGSEA in the germline V gene. The CDR3 has 13 residues. Here immunoSEQ multiplex PCR was the method, and the copy in TCRdb shows in-frame clones only, minus some. The sample holds approximately 100,000 clones, around 93% seen once. Sequenced material: peripheral blood, taken before pregnancy. The rearrangement uses TRBV29-1 and TRBJ1-1; perhaps TRBD1 as D (5 bases). The receptor was derived from a female donor with multiple sclerosis, enrolled in a pregnancy study. The CDR3 reads CSVVGREGTEAFF. The CDR3 nucleotides are TGCAGCGTGGTCGGACGGGAGGGGACTGAAGCTTTCTTT. Supplemented by reference TRBV29-1 and TRBJ1-1, the full variable domain reads SAVISQKPSRDICQRGTSLTIQCQVDSQVTMMFWYRQQPGQSLTLIATANQGSEATYESGFVIDKFPISRPNLTFSTLTVSNMSPEDSSIYLCSVVGREGTEAFFGQGTRLTVV.